These 15 T cell receptor beta chains share one sample of origin, sequenced in a study of CD8 T cells in Susac syndrome. Random hexamers primed reverse transcription of about 0.45 to 1 ug RNA. Each CDR3 protein is one row after TCRdb ran MiXCR on the immunoSEQ multiplex PCR reads. The sample shows fewer than 60,000 distinct CDR3 sequences, approximately 95% of them seen only once. Sequencing input: CD8+ T cells from PBMCs. These TCRs come from a human donor with Susac syndrome.

The chain combines TRBV20-1 with TRBJ2-7; D ambiguous. CDR3 size: 14 residues. Trimming stripped 5 bases from V and 9 bases from J, with 23 bases between. Germline V gene sequence: CDR1 DFQATT, CDR2 SNEGSKA (reference sequence). For the CDR3, the DNA is TGCAGTGCTGCGTGGGCTCGGACGGGTCTTCGGCAGTACTTC. Translation gives CSAAWARTGLRQYF.

The chain joins TRBV30 to TRBJ1-1; D call uncertain. CDR1 is GTSNPN and CDR2 is SVGIG in the germline V gene (reference sequence). V dropped 4 bases and J dropped 1 base, with 4 bases sitting between them. This CDR3 is 11 amino acids long. As DNA, the CDR3 is TGTGCCTGGAACCCGAACACTGAAGCTTTCTTT. Protein: CAWNPNTEAFF.

The V and J genes are TRBV3-1 and TRBJ2-5; D remains unclear. Germline V gene sequence: CDR1 LGHDT, CDR2 YNNKEL (reference sequence). V was shortened by 8 bases and J by 2 bases, with 0 bases between the two germline ends. This CDR3 comprises 9 residues. CDR3 nucleotides: TGTGCCAGCCAAGAGACCCAGTACTTC. This codes for CASQETQYF.

This clonotype is a singleton in its sample. CDR3: CASSQGWGDQPQHF. In DNA form, the CDR3 reads TGCGCCAGCAGCCAAGGGTGGGGTGATCAGCCCCAGCATTTT. The chain carries TRBV4-1 and TRBJ1-5; unclear D gene. Trimming took 1 base from V and 5 from J, leaving 9 bases between them. Germline V CDR1 and CDR2: MGHRA, YSYEKL. The CDR3 has 14 amino acids.

This sequence joins TRBV30 and TRBJ2-7; weak D call: TRBD1 (5 bases). The V gene lost 4 bases and the J gene lost 3 bases, with 16 bases spanning the gap. CDR1 GTSNPN and CDR2 SVGIG come from the germline V gene (reference sequence). The CDR3 extends over 14 amino acids. The CDR3, as DNA: TGTGCCTGGAAAGGGGCACAAGAAGGCTACGAGCAGTACTTC. This translates into CAWKGAQEGYEQYF.

V and J are TRBV2 and TRBJ2-3, with 7 bases identical to TRBD1. Germline V gene data show CDR1 as SNHLY and CDR2 as FYNNEI. The CDR3 extends over 14 amino acids. The junction had 2 bases not matched to a gene; V was cut back by 2 bases and J by 3 bases. In DNA form, the CDR3 reads TGTGCCAGCAGTGAAAACAGGGGAACAGATACGCAGTATTTT. Amino acid sequence: CASSENRGTDTQYF.

This clonotype was picked up one time. The rearrangement uses TRBV29-1 and TRBJ1-1; D possibly corresponds to TRBD1 (5 bases). With 3 bases removed from V and 6 bases from J, the gap between germline ends came to 11 bases. Germline V CDR1 and CDR2: SQVTM, ANQGSEA. This CDR3 is 12 amino acids long. In DNA form, the CDR3 reads TGCAGCGTTGATAGGGGTAGAGCTGAAGCTTTCTTT. Amino acid sequence: CSVDRGRAEAFF.

The rearrangement uses TRBV5-4 and TRBJ2-7; TRBD1 matches 7 bases. V lost 2 bases, J lost 3 bases, and 5 bases stayed unmatched. The CDR3 is 14 residues long. From germline, CDR1 is SGHNT and CDR2 YYREEE (reference sequence). CDR3 amino acids: CASSFFTGVYEQYF. CDR3 DNA: TGTGCCAGCAGCTTTTTTACAGGGGTCTACGAGCAGTACTTC.

The chain couples TRBV4-1 to TRBJ1-2; D is uncertain. V gave up 4 bases and J gave up 8 bases, with 23 bases separating them. The CDR3 has 16 amino acids. Germline V gene lookup returns CDR1 MGHRA and CDR2 YSYEKL. CDR3 loop: CASSPEWYGIAFGYTF. The CDR3, as DNA: TGCGCCAGCAGCCCCGAATGGTACGGAATAGCCTTCGGCTACACCTTC.

For the CDR3, the DNA is TGTGCCAGCAGCTTATATCCCCAGGGGGGCAATGAGCAGTTCTTC. Its protein is CASSLYPQGGNEQFF. V is TRBV7-8 and J is TRBJ2-1; maybe TRBD1 (7 bases). Trimming removed 2 bases from V and 6 bases from J, with 14 bases in between. CDR3 length: 15 amino acids. Looked up from germline, CDR1 is SGHVS and CDR2 is FQNEAQ.

The chain has TRBV30 and TRBJ2-7; D is perhaps TRBD1 (6 bases). Germline CDR1 is GTSNPN and CDR2 is SVGIG (reference sequence). Trimming took 4 bases from V and 6 from J, leaving 10 bases between them. This CDR3 region has 11 residues. The CDR3 nucleotides are TGTGCCTGGATGACAGGTTCCGAGCAGTACTTC. Translated: CAWMTGSEQYF.

The chain combines TRBV5-4 with TRBJ2-1; the D is unclear. This CDR3 has 13 amino acids. The V gene's germline CDR1 is SGHNT and CDR2 YYREEE (reference sequence). Trimming took off 4 bases at V and 7 bases at J, with 12 bases between the two ends. The CDR3 loop is CASSPATGNEQFF. The DNA of the CDR3 is TGTGCCAGCAGCCCCGCCACCGGGAATGAGCAGTTCTTC.

This sequence joins TRBV7-9 and TRBJ2-5; D gene uncertain. Per germline, CDR1 SEHNR and CDR2 FQNEAQ (reference sequence). CDR3 length equals 13 residues. V was cut by 1 base and J by 5 bases, with 8 bases left in between. In DNA, the CDR3 is TGTGCCAGCAGCTTAGTTGTGTCGGAGACCCAGTACTTC. Its protein product is CASSLVVSETQYF.

The chain has TRBV19 and TRBJ2-1; TRBD1 matches 9 bases. The CDR3 is made up of 17 amino acids. V dropped 4 bases and J dropped 0; count of bases not matched to a gene: 7. CDR1 and CDR2 from the germline V gene are LNHDA and SQIVND (reference sequence). The CDR3 is CASSTTGGWSSYNEQFF. The CDR3 DNA reads as TGTGCCAGTAGTACCACAGGGGGCTGGAGCTCCTACAATGAGCAGTTCTTC.

The chain recombines TRBV20-1 with TRBJ2-7; D possibly corresponds to TRBD2 (5 bases). Germline CDR1 is DFQATT and CDR2 is SNEGSKA (reference sequence). CDR3 length: 13 residues. V was cut by 1 base and J by 4 bases, with 11 bases left in between. The CDR3 is CSARGETHYEQYF. The DNA for the CDR3 is TGCAGTGCTAGAGGGGAGACACATTACGAGCAGTACTTC.